This TCR beta chain was captured in a study of cytomegalovirus exposure and HLA in healthy donors. 13 Jbeta primers and 60 Vbeta primers were used for the PCR. The assay was immunoSEQ multiplex PCR, and TCRdb's table has in-frame clones only and misses some. The repertoire holds roughly 100,000 clones, with roughly 15% as singletons. Sequenced: PBMCs. This sequence was found in a female donor in good health and CMV-seronegative.

The CDR3 spells CASSKSSGRETQYF. The CDR3 DNA reads as TGTGCCAGCAGTAAATCTAGCGGGAGAGAGACCCAGTACTTC. This chain uses TRBV6-5 with TRBJ2-5; TRBD2 matches 10 bases. This CDR3 comprises 14 residues. V shed 5 bases, J shed 4 bases, and the junction held 4 bases outside the gene matches. Per germline, CDR1 MNHEY and CDR2 SVGAGI.